In its sample, the clone carrying this TCR beta chain was seen a few times. This entry belongs to a study of T cells in Graves' hyperthyroidism and ophthalmopathy. CDR3 length equals 15 residues. V lost 0 bases to trimming and J lost 2 bases, with 7 bases between them. Researchers amplified the TCR beta CDR3 regions from RNA transcripts. TCR CDR3 underwent first-round RT-PCR with the HTBI primer set. In TCRdb, the multiplex PCR reads were re-called with MiXCR into one record per CDR3 protein. The sample records hundreds of thousands of distinct CDR3 sequences, about 18% being singletons. The receptor's source is a woman in her fifties or sixties with Graves' ophthalmopathy. The sample taken for sequencing was blood. V usage is TRBV12-3 or TRBV12-4 and J usage is TRBJ2-2; D is unresolved. CDR3 coding DNA: TGTGCCAGCAGTTTAGCGCTAAGCAACACCGGGGAGCTGTTTTTT. This gives the protein CASSLALSNTGELFF.